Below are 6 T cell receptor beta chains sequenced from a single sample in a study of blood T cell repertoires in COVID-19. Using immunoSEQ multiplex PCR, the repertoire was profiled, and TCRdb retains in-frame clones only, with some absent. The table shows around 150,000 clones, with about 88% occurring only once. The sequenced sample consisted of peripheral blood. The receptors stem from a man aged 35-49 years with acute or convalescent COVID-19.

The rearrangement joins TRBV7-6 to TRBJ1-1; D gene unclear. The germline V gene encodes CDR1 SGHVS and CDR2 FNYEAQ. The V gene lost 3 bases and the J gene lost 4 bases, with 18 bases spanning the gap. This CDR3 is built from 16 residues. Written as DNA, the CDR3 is TGTGCCAGCAGCTTGTCCGTCGGGGATTTGGGCACTGAAGCTTTCTTT. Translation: CASSLSVGDLGTEAFF.

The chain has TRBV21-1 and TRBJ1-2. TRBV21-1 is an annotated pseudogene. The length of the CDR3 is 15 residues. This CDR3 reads CAAREGTMPGSGYTF. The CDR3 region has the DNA TGTGCCGCCAGGGAGGGGACGATGCCCGGCAGCGGCTACACCTTC.

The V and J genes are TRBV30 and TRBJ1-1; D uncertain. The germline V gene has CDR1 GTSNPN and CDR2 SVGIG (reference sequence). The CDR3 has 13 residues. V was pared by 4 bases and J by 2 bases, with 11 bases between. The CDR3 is CAWTPLLNTEAFF. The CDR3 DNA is TGTGCCTGGACCCCGCTATTAAACACTGAAGCTTTCTTT. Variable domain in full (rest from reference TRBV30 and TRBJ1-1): SQTIHQWPATLVQPVGSPLSLECTVEGTSNPNLYWYRQAAGRGLQLLFYSVGIGQISSEVPQNLSASRPQDRQFILSSKKLLLSDSGFYLCAWTPLLNTEAFFGQGTRLTVV.

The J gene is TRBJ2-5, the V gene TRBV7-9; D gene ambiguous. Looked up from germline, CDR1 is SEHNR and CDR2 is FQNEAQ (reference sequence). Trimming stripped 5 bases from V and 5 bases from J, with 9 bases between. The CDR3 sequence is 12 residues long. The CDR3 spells CASSGQEETQYF. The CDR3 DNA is TGTGCCAGCAGCGGGCAAGAGGAGACCCAGTACTTC.

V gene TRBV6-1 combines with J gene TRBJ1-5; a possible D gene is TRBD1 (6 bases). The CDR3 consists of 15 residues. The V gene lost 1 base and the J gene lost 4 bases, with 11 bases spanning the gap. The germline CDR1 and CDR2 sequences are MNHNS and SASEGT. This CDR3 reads CASSEVDSSNQPQHF. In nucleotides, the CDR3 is TGTGCCAGCAGTGAAGTGGACAGCTCAAATCAGCCCCAGCATTTT.

The CDR3 is CASSQAGMNTEAFF. For the CDR3, the DNA is TGTGCCAGCAGCCAAGCAGGGATGAACACTGAAGCTTTCTTT. The chain carries TRBV14 and TRBJ1-1; D is perhaps TRBD1 (5 bases). CDR3 length: 14 residues. CDR1 SGHDN and CDR2 FVKESK come from the germline V gene. Trimming pared 1 base from V and 0 bases from J, leaving 6 bases between.